This TCR beta chain was observed in a study of shared clonotypes between healthy human individuals. J lost 10 bases, V lost 4 bases, and 7 bases had no gene match. CDR1 SGHNT and CDR2 YYREEE come from the germline V gene (reference sequence). This CDR3 region has 13 residues. The deep-level immunoSEQ assay was used. Genomic DNA of each subset was evenly split across several immunoSEQ plates. Some clones are missing from TCRdb's copy, which holds only in-frame ones; the method was immunoSEQ multiplex PCR. The sample contains about 2.5 million clones, under 95% of which appear only once. This chain uses TRBV5-4 with TRBJ1-4, with 7 bases identical to TRBD1. The source material was naive CD4+ T cells from PBMCs. The subset: CD45RA+ positively selected. The receptor was isolated from a man between 18 and 35 years old in good health. Some clones in this sample may be carry-over from other donors' samples. For the CDR3, the DNA is TGTGCCAGCAGCACTGACAGGGTGGGAAAACTGTTTTTT. Its protein product is CASSTDRVGKLFF.